One and the same sample provided the 25 T cell receptor beta chains below, sequenced in a study of regulatory T cells in long-lasting Graves disease. Time point in this sample: newly diagnosed GD, antithyroid drugs for less than 3 months. From PBMCs, RNA was extracted and then used to make the TCR library. CDR3 regions were amplified by Arm-PCR using iRepertoire HTBI primers to build TCR beta libraries. TCRdb re-called the multiplex PCR reads with MiXCR, one entry per CDR3 protein. Of roughly 440,000 distinct CDR3 sequences in the sample, over 15% were seen once. This sample was also put to use in a study of T cells in Graves' hyperthyroidism and ophthalmopathy.

The sequenced sample was peripheral blood mononuclear cells (PBMCs), obtained at new diagnosis, from a patient treated with antithyroid drugs. All receptors derive from a woman younger than 30 with Graves disease.

This clonotype was found once. The J gene is TRBJ2-1, the V gene TRBV2; the match to TRBD1 covers 9 bases. CDR3 length: 13 amino acids. Losses at the gene ends were 9 bases for V and 2 bases for J; bases not matched to a gene: 2. Germline V gene data show CDR1 as SNHLY and CDR2 as FYNNEI. The CDR3 bases are TGTGCCAGAGGGACAGGGCCCTACAATGAGCAGTTCTTC. It yields the protein CARGTGPYNEQFF.

With regard to this clonotype: A junction end diverges from the germline sequence, so it may reflect a read error. The chain is built from TRBV30 and TRBJ1-2; 8 bases match TRBD1. This CDR3 spans 14 amino acids. Germline CDR1 GTSNPN, CDR2 SVGIG (reference sequence). The CDR3 loop is CAGRGRGLYYGYTF. DNA of the CDR3: TGTGCCGGGAGGGGCAGGGGGCTTTACTATGGCTACACCTTC.

This clonotype was detected ten times or more. The chain combines TRBV20-1 with TRBJ2-5; the D is unclear. Germline-derived CDR1 and CDR2 are DFQATT and SNEGSKA (reference sequence). CDR3 length: 11 amino acids. The V gene lost 7 bases and the J gene lost 2 bases, with 8 bases spanning the gap. This CDR3 reads CSVRRQETQYF. CDR3 nucleotide sequence: TGCAGTGTTCGGAGACAAGAGACCCAGTACTTC.

The V call is TRBV5-5, the J call TRBJ1-1; D is unresolved. The germline V gene encodes CDR1 SGHKS and CDR2 YYEKEE (reference sequence). V lost 4 bases and J 3 bases, leaving 16 bases between the germline ends. CDR3 size: 15 residues. As DNA, the CDR3 is TGTGCCAGCAGCCCGGGTTGGGGAAGGGACACTGAAGCTTTCTTT. Translation gives CASSPGWGRDTEAFF.

As regards this clonotype: With only one base between it and a far larger clone, this is likely a read error. The J gene is TRBJ2-4, the V gene TRBV6-9, with a tentative D call TRBD1 (5 bases). The closer fit of TRBJ2-1 to the DNA end suggests the J call may be wrong. The CDR3 runs 15 residues. From germline, CDR1 is MNHGY and CDR2 SVAAGI. The CDR3 nucleotides read TGTGCCAGCAGTTACGCTAAAACAGGAAACGATGAGCAGTTCTTC. This sequence encodes CASSYAKTGNDEQFF.

This clonotype was recorded at least ten times. The chain employs TRBV4-2 and TRBJ2-3, with 8 bases fitting TRBD1. Losses at the gene ends were 0 bases for V and 1 base for J; bases not matched to a gene: 0. Germline V gene lookup returns CDR1 LGHNA and CDR2 YNFKEQ. This CDR3 is 15 amino acids long. DNA of the CDR3: TGTGCCAGCAGCCAAGACAGGGGGCGCACAGATACGCAGTATTTT. It codes for CASSQDRGRTDTQYF.

This clonotype appeared many times. The CDR3 loop reads CASSLGFQGKYEQYF. CDR3 sequence (DNA): TGTGCCAGCAGCTTAGGGTTTCAGGGGAAGTACGAGCAGTACTTC. This sequence joins TRBV7-9 and TRBJ2-7; maybe TRBD1 (6 bases). Trimming removed 1 base at V and 4 bases at J, with 14 bases between. The CDR3 extends over 15 amino acids. The germline CDR1 and CDR2 sequences are SEHNR and FQNEAQ (reference sequence).

This clonotype was seen many times. J is TRBJ1-2 and V is TRBV13; tentative D call: TRBD1 (5 bases). CDR1 and CDR2 from the germline V gene are PRHDT and FYEKMQ (reference sequence). CDR3 length: 16 amino acids. Deletions cut 3 bases from V and 2 bases from J, with 16 bases between. The CDR3 sequence is CASSFGAAGRNYGYTF. The CDR3 bases are TGTGCCAGCAGCTTTGGGGCCGCCGGGAGGAACTATGGCTACACCTTC. Variable domain in full (rest from reference TRBV13 and TRBJ1-2): AAGVIQSPRHLIKEKRETATLKCYPIPRHDTVYWYQQGPGQDPQFLISFYEKMQSDKGSIPDRFSAQQFSDYHSELNMSSLELGDSALYFCASSFGAAGRNYGYTFGSGTRLTVV.

This clonotype occurred a few times. The gene calls are TRBV3-1 and TRBJ2-5, with D possibly TRBD1 on 7 matching bases. Trimming stripped 3 bases from V and 2 bases from J, with 13 bases between. The CDR3 has 15 residues. Looked up from germline, CDR1 is LGHDT and CDR2 is YNNKEL (reference sequence). The CDR3 sequence is CASSHRTGLQETQYF. Here the CDR3 DNA reads TGTGCCAGCAGCCACCGGACAGGACTACAAGAGACCCAGTACTTC.

The chain couples TRBV5-1 to TRBJ2-7; TRBD1 matches 8 bases. The V gene end was trimmed by 4 bases and the J gene end by 7 bases; junction bases not matched to a gene: 13. The germline V gene encodes CDR1 SGHRS and CDR2 YFSETQ. The CDR3 runs 15 residues. CDR3 residues: CASSPFPQGAWEQYF. DNA of the CDR3: TGCGCCAGCAGCCCCTTCCCCCAGGGGGCTTGGGAGCAGTACTTC.

This clonotype was counted only a few times. V and J are TRBV5-1 and TRBJ2-7; 10 bases match TRBD2. The CDR3 is 17 amino acids. With 0 bases clipped from V and 6 bases from J, the junction kept 12 bases outside the gene matches. CDR1 is SGHRS and CDR2 is YFSETQ in the germline V gene. The DNA of the CDR3 is TGCGCCAGCAGCTTGGCGCCTAGCGGGAGTGGCTCGCTCGAGCAGTACTTC. It translates to CASSLAPSGSGSLEQYF.

This clonotype showed up many times. The chain combines TRBV20-1 with TRBJ1-5; perhaps TRBD1 as D (6 bases). Germline assignment: CDR1 DFQATT and CDR2 SNEGSKA (reference sequence). The V and J ends lost 0 bases and 0 bases respectively, with 18 bases between them. The CDR3 extends over 18 amino acids. CDR3 in DNA: TGCAGTGCTAGAGATTACGGGACACCAGAGAATAGCAATCAGCCCCAGCATTTT. This sequence encodes CSARDYGTPENSNQPQHF.

There are many counts of this clonotype. J is TRBJ2-5 and V is TRBV29-1; D not resolved. Trimming left V 4 bases short and J 1 base short, with 13 bases between. Germline CDR1 SQVTM, CDR2 ANQGSEA. CDR3 length: 14 residues. This CDR3 reads CSVVLAVGQETQYF. The CDR3 region has the DNA TGCAGCGTTGTCCTCGCAGTGGGCCAAGAGACCCAGTACTTC.

This clonotype was recorded a few times. V is TRBV3-1 and J is TRBJ2-5; 9 bases align to TRBD2. V lost 1 base, J lost 4 bases, and 4 bases stayed unmatched. This CDR3 has 15 amino acids. The germline gives CDR1 LGHDT, CDR2 YNNKEL (reference sequence). This chain's CDR3 is CASSQAIAGVETQYF. The DNA for the CDR3 is TGTGCCAGCAGCCAAGCCATAGCGGGAGTAGAGACCCAGTACTTC.

This clonotype was seen only a few times. The chain carries TRBV6-1 and TRBJ1-2; D unresolved. V was shortened by 8 bases and J by 4 bases, with 11 bases between the two germline ends. In germline, CDR1 is MNHNS, CDR2 SASEGT. This CDR3 is 12 amino acids long. CDR3 amino acids: CASAERIYGYTF. Here the CDR3 DNA reads TGTGCCAGCGCCGAACGGATCTATGGCTACACCTTC.

This clonotype occurred once. This sequence joins TRBV7-2 and TRBJ1-1; D is unclear. V lost 5 bases to trimming and J lost 0 bases, with 7 bases between them. Germline CDR1 and CDR2: SGHTA and FQGNSA. The CDR3 has 13 amino acids. For the CDR3, the DNA is TGTGCCAGCAGCCGGGAACTGAACACTGAAGCTTTCTTT. Protein sequence: CASSRELNTEAFF.

This chain connects TRBV7-6 to TRBJ2-6; D is unresolved. The CDR3 runs 16 residues. The germline V gene has CDR1 SGHVS and CDR2 FNYEAQ. Trimming pared 0 bases from V and 0 bases from J, leaving 6 bases between. CDR3 in amino acids: CASSLAESSGANVLTF. Written as DNA, the CDR3 is TGTGCCAGCAGCTTAGCGGAGTCCTCTGGGGCCAACGTCCTGACTTTC.

This clonotype was seen at least ten times. V is TRBV7-9 and J is TRBJ2-7, with D perhaps being TRBD1 or TRBD2 (6 bases each). This CDR3 has 15 amino acids. CDR1 is SEHNR and CDR2 is FQNEAQ in the germline V gene (reference sequence). Trimming removed 1 base at V and 3 bases at J, with 13 bases between. The CDR3 spells CASSLVGGSGYEQYF. CDR3 DNA sequence: TGTGCCAGCAGCTTAGTAGGGGGGAGCGGCTACGAGCAGTACTTC.

This clonotype was seen only a few times. This chain links TRBV4-3 with TRBJ2-3, with D tentatively TRBD1 (7 bases). Trimming cost V 3 bases and J 0 bases, with 16 bases left between them. This CDR3 has 17 residues. Per germline, CDR1 LGHNA and CDR2 YSLEER. As DNA, the CDR3 is TGCGCCAGCAGCCAGGAACCAGGGGGGACTAGCACAGATACGCAGTATTTT. Amino acids: CASSQEPGGTSTDTQYF.

At least ten counts were recorded for this clonotype. This chain uses TRBV28 with TRBJ2-3; 10 bases match TRBD1. The germline V gene encodes CDR1 MDHEN and CDR2 SYDVKM. The CDR3 covers 15 residues. The V and J ends lost 5 bases and 2 bases, in that order; junction bases with no gene match: 4. The CDR3 here is CASSGTGVDTDTQYF. In DNA form, the CDR3 reads TGTGCCAGCAGTGGGACAGGGGTGGACACAGATACGCAGTATTTT.

V is TRBV15 and J is TRBJ2-7; TRBD2 agrees at 9 bases. V shed 0 bases and J 4 bases; nucleotides not matched to a gene: 7. In germline, CDR1 is LNHNV, CDR2 YYDKDF (reference sequence). The CDR3 contains 16 residues. CDR3 loop: CATSREVIAGVYEQYF. In DNA form, the CDR3 reads TGTGCCACCAGCAGAGAGGTTATAGCGGGAGTATACGAGCAGTACTTC.

This clonotype has ten or more counts. V gene TRBV7-9 combines with J gene TRBJ2-7; D may be TRBD1 or TRBD2 (5 bases each). The V gene lost 1 base and the J gene lost 2 bases, with 15 bases spanning the gap. Germline V gene data show CDR1 as SEHNR and CDR2 as FQNEAQ (reference sequence). CDR3 length equals 16 residues. The CDR3 DNA follows: TGTGCCAGCAGCTTAGGGTGGGACGGCAACCCCTACGAGCAGTACTTC. It codes for CASSLGWDGNPYEQYF. Drawing the rest from reference TRBV7-9 and TRBJ2-7, the complete variable domain is DTGVSQNPRHKITKRGQNVTFRCDPISEHNRLYWYRQTLGQGPEFLTYFQNEAQLEKSRLLSDRFSAERPKGSFSTLEIQRTEQGDSAMYLCASSLGWDGNPYEQYFGPGTRLTVT.

The chain joins TRBV4-1 to TRBJ2-1; TRBD2 agrees at 7 bases. Germline CDR1 reads MGHRA; CDR2 reads YSYEKL. This CDR3 is built from 16 residues. V gave up 0 bases and J gave up 7 bases; unmatched junction bases: 9. In DNA form, the CDR3 reads TGCGCCAGCAGCCAAGAAGAAGTTCCCGGGGGGAATGAGCAGTTCTTC. Translated: CASSQEEVPGGNEQFF.

V and J are TRBV18 and TRBJ1-3; D perhaps matches TRBD1 (5 bases). The germline V gene has CDR1 KGHSH and CDR2 LQKENI. Trimming removed 2 bases from V and 3 bases from J, with 11 bases in between. This CDR3 has 15 amino acids. CDR3 region: CASSPFQGLGNTIYF. The DNA for the CDR3 is TGTGCCAGCTCACCATTCCAGGGCCTTGGAAACACCATATATTTT.

This clonotype came up many times. J is TRBJ2-3 and V is TRBV20-1, with 9 bases aligning to TRBD2. The CDR3 runs 15 residues. The junction had 5 bases not matched to a gene; V was cut back by 4 bases and J by 0 bases. Germline V lookup: CDR1 DFQATT, CDR2 SNEGSKA (reference sequence). Here the CDR3 DNA reads TGCAGTGCTATGTGGCTAGCGGGGAGCACAGATACGCAGTATTTT. This encodes CSAMWLAGSTDTQYF.